The rows below give T cell receptor beta chains drawn from one sample of a study of OX40 agonist ivuxolimab in advanced cancers. Sequencing was performed with immunoSEQ multiplex PCR; in TCRdb, only in-frame clones are kept and a portion is missing. The repertoire holds about 100,000 clones, with over 75% as singletons. This sample comprised CD4+ or CD8+ T cells sorted from blood, obtained in a trial of the OX40 agonist ivuxolimab. The receptors stem from an adult with an advanced solid tumor such as melanoma, head and neck, liver or kidney cancer. Both conserved end residues are part of each CDR3. The order of the fields is clone size, J gene, V gene, D gene, CDR3 protein, CDR3 DNA. D genes are given only for firm matches. Clone size is stated in some rows and not others, as once, few, many or a class when expanded.

abundance: -
j_gene: TRBJ1-1
v_gene: TRBV5-1
d_gene: -
CDR3aa: CASSLGEGWTLNTEAFF
CDR3nt: TGCGCCAGCAGCTTAGGCGAGGGATGGACATTGAACACTGAAGCTTTCTTT

abundance: -
j_gene: TRBJ2-7
v_gene: TRBV18
d_gene: -
CDR3aa: CASSPPGRSYEQYF
CDR3nt: TGTGCCAGCTCACCACCGGGACGCTCCTACGAGCAGTACTTC

abundance: -
j_gene: TRBJ1-2
v_gene: TRBV27
d_gene: -
CDR3aa: CASSFFGGFGYTF
CDR3nt: TGTGCCAGCAGTTTTTTTGGTGGCTTTGGCTACACCTTC

abundance: -
j_gene: TRBJ1-3
v_gene: TRBV9
d_gene: -
CDR3aa: CASSVEQGGNTIYF
CDR3nt: TGTGCCAGCAGCGTAGAGCAGGGCGGAAACACCATATATTTT

abundance: once
j_gene: TRBJ2-7
v_gene: TRBV20-1
d_gene: -
CDR3aa: CSATRGDEQYF
CDR3nt: TGCAGTGCCACTCGAGGGGACGAGCAGTACTTC

abundance: -
j_gene: TRBJ2-7
v_gene: TRBV7-9
d_gene: -
CDR3aa: CASEQSYEQYF
CDR3nt: TGTGCCAGCGAACAGTCCTACGAGCAGTACTTC

abundance: -
j_gene: TRBJ2-3
v_gene: TRBV27
d_gene: -
CDR3aa: CASSSDKLTASTDTQYF
CDR3nt: TGTGCCAGCAGTTCCGACAAGCTAACGGCCAGCACAGATACGCAGTATTTT

abundance: -
j_gene: TRBJ2-5
v_gene: TRBV10-3
d_gene: TRBD2
CDR3aa: CAISEFGLAETQYF
CDR3nt: TGTGCCATCAGTGAGTTCGGACTAGCTGAGACCCAGTACTTC

abundance: -
j_gene: TRBJ2-7
v_gene: TRBV9
d_gene: -
CDR3aa: CASSVGTTPYEQYF
CDR3nt: TGTGCCAGCAGCGTAGGGACCACCCCCTACGAGCAGTACTTC

abundance: -
j_gene: TRBJ2-1
v_gene: TRBV20-1
d_gene: -
CDR3aa: CSAPGLLGQFF
CDR3nt: TGCAGTGCTCCGGGGCTCTTGGGGCAGTTCTTC

abundance: -
j_gene: TRBJ1-1
v_gene: TRBV19
d_gene: -
CDR3aa: CASSIRNTEAFF
CDR3nt: TGTGCCAGTAGTATCCGGAACACTGAAGCTTTCTTT

abundance: -
j_gene: TRBJ1-1
v_gene: TRBV28
d_gene: TRBD1
CDR3aa: CASSGDRGPGNTEAFF
CDR3nt: TGTGCCAGCAGTGGGGACAGGGGGCCAGGGAACACTGAAGCTTTCTTT

abundance: -
j_gene: TRBJ2-3
v_gene: TRBV7-8
d_gene: -
CDR3aa: CASSPGHTKGGTDTQYF
CDR3nt: TGTGCCAGCAGCCCGGGACACACTAAGGGTGGCACAGATACGCAGTATTTT

abundance: -
j_gene: TRBJ2-3
v_gene: TRBV30
d_gene: TRBD2
CDR3aa: CAWSEGSQRGVTDTQYF
CDR3nt: TGTGCCTGGAGCGAGGGGTCGCAGCGGGGGGTCACAGATACGCAGTATTTT

abundance: -
j_gene: TRBJ1-5
v_gene: TRBV6-5
d_gene: -
CDR3aa: CASKSGGGRNQPQHF
CDR3nt: TGTGCCAGCAAATCTGGAGGGGGTCGCAATCAGCCCCAGCATTTT

abundance: -
j_gene: TRBJ2-3
v_gene: TRBV11-2
d_gene: -
CDR3aa: CASSLGGWGKSDTQYF
CDR3nt: TGTGCCAGCAGCTTAGGGGGATGGGGGAAATCAGATACGCAGTATTTT

abundance: once
j_gene: TRBJ2-3
v_gene: TRBV27
d_gene: TRBD1
CDR3aa: CASSSNTGGADTQYF
CDR3nt: TGTGCCAGCAGTTCCAACACAGGGGGCGCAGATACGCAGTATTTT

abundance: -
j_gene: TRBJ1-1
v_gene: TRBV5-1
d_gene: -
CDR3aa: CASSLAGFGTEAFF
CDR3nt: TGCGCCAGCAGCTTAGCAGGGTTCGGCACTGAAGCTTTCTTT

abundance: -
j_gene: TRBJ1-6
v_gene: TRBV25-1
d_gene: -
CDR3aa: CASSQGGVDSPLHF
CDR3nt: TGTGCCAGCAGCCAGGGAGGGGTTGATTCACCCCTCCACTTT

abundance: -
j_gene: TRBJ2-7
v_gene: TRBV11-1
d_gene: -
CDR3aa: CASSQWGTPGEQYF
CDR3nt: TGTGCCAGCAGCCAGTGGGGAACACCGGGAGAGCAGTACTTC

abundance: once
j_gene: TRBJ2-3
v_gene: TRBV5-6
d_gene: TRBD1
CDR3aa: CASSLVTGAVSQYF
CDR3nt: TGTGCCAGCAGCTTGGTAACAGGGGCGGTGTCTCAGTATTTT

abundance: -
j_gene: TRBJ1-3
v_gene: TRBV9
d_gene: -
CDR3aa: CASSRPSGNTIYF
CDR3nt: TGTGCCAGCAGCCGTCCATCTGGAAACACCATATATTTT

abundance: -
j_gene: TRBJ2-7
v_gene: TRBV7-2
d_gene: -
CDR3aa: CASSSRHEQYF
CDR3nt: TGTGCCAGCAGCTCCCGACACGAGCAGTACTTC

abundance: -
j_gene: TRBJ2-1
v_gene: TRBV18
d_gene: -
CDR3aa: CASSPRGNNEQFF
CDR3nt: TGTGCCAGCTCACCACGGGGGAACAATGAGCAGTTCTTC

abundance: -
j_gene: TRBJ1-5
v_gene: TRBV28
d_gene: -
CDR3aa: CASSLAGGLINQPQHF
CDR3nt: TGTGCCAGCAGTTTGGCCGGGGGGTTAATCAATCAGCCCCAGCATTTT

abundance: -
j_gene: TRBJ2-7
v_gene: TRBV6-1
d_gene: -
CDR3aa: CASNWGASYEQYF
CDR3nt: TGTGCCAGCAACTGGGGGGCCTCCTACGAGCAGTACTTC

abundance: -
j_gene: TRBJ1-2
v_gene: TRBV7-9
d_gene: -
CDR3aa: CASSSPPEGYTF
CDR3nt: TGTGCCAGCAGCTCGCCCCCTGAAGGCTACACCTTC

abundance: -
j_gene: TRBJ1-1
v_gene: TRBV29-1
d_gene: -
CDR3aa: CSVDQTVTEAFF
CDR3nt: TGCAGCGTTGATCAGACTGTTACTGAAGCTTTCTTT

abundance: -
j_gene: TRBJ2-7
v_gene: TRBV30
d_gene: -
CDR3aa: CASQSRVDYEQYF
CDR3nt: TGTGCCTCCCAGTCTAGGGTTGACTACGAGCAGTACTTC

abundance: -
j_gene: TRBJ2-1
v_gene: TRBV11-1
d_gene: -
CDR3aa: CASSGRPGGGSDEQFF
CDR3nt: TGTGCCAGCAGCGGCCGGCCAGGGGGCGGGAGCGATGAGCAGTTCTTC

abundance: few
j_gene: TRBJ2-2
v_gene: TRBV2
d_gene: TRBD2
CDR3aa: CASSEWRGAGELFF
CDR3nt: TGTGCCAGCAGTGAATGGCGGGGGGCCGGGGAGCTGTTTTTT

abundance: -
j_gene: TRBJ1-1
v_gene: TRBV7-9
d_gene: TRBD1
CDR3aa: CASSVPQGGALGTEAFF
CDR3nt: TGTGCCAGCAGCGTACCGCAGGGGGGGGCTCTAGGCACTGAAGCTTTCTTT

abundance: few
j_gene: TRBJ1-2
v_gene: TRBV2
d_gene: -
CDR3aa: CASSLQLPYGYTF
CDR3nt: TGTGCCAGCAGCCTACAGTTGCCCTATGGCTACACCTTC

abundance: -
j_gene: TRBJ1-3
v_gene: TRBV11-2
d_gene: -
CDR3aa: CASGSGIRLNTIYF
CDR3nt: TGTGCCAGCGGCAGCGGGATAAGGTTAAACACCATATATTTT

abundance: few
j_gene: TRBJ1-2
v_gene: TRBV7-9
d_gene: -
CDR3aa: CASSLGGRGVHGYTF
CDR3nt: TGTGCCAGCAGCTTAGGGGGCAGGGGCGTCCATGGCTACACCTTC

abundance: -
j_gene: TRBJ2-1
v_gene: TRBV29-1
d_gene: -
CDR3aa: CSVVDGAGAGYNEQFF
CDR3nt: TGCAGCGTTGTCGACGGAGCTGGGGCAGGATACAATGAGCAGTTCTTC

abundance: -
j_gene: TRBJ1-1
v_gene: TRBV5-1
d_gene: TRBD1
CDR3aa: CASSLGQGRNTEAFF
CDR3nt: TGCGCCAGCAGCTTAGGACAGGGGCGGAACACTGAAGCTTTCTTT

abundance: -
j_gene: TRBJ1-5
v_gene: TRBV5-8
d_gene: -
CDR3aa: CASSLVPISNQPQHF
CDR3nt: TGTGCCAGCAGCTTGGTACCGATTAGCAATCAGCCCCAGCATTTT

abundance: -
j_gene: TRBJ2-7
v_gene: TRBV9
d_gene: TRBD2
CDR3aa: CASSVGILAGDHEQYF
CDR3nt: TGTGCCAGCAGCGTAGGGATACTAGCGGGAGACCACGAGCAGTACTTC

abundance: -
j_gene: TRBJ2-6
v_gene: TRBV6-5
d_gene: -
CDR3aa: CASSYEGSGANVLTF
CDR3nt: TGTGCCAGCAGTTACGAGGGCTCTGGGGCCAACGTCCTGACTTTC

abundance: -
j_gene: TRBJ2-7
v_gene: TRBV29-1
d_gene: -
CDR3aa: CSIRKSGYEQYF
CDR3nt: TGCAGCATCCGTAAATCTGGATACGAGCAGTACTTC

abundance: -
j_gene: TRBJ2-1
v_gene: TRBV7-9
d_gene: TRBD2
CDR3aa: CASSSPGLAGVSSYNEQFF
CDR3nt: TGTGCCAGCAGCTCTCCGGGACTAGCGGGGGTAAGCTCCTACAATGAGCAGTTCTTC

abundance: once
j_gene: TRBJ2-2
v_gene: TRBV9
d_gene: -
CDR3aa: CASSVVSGANTGELFF
CDR3nt: TGTGCCAGCAGCGTAGTGTCGGGGGCGAACACCGGGGAGCTGTTTTTT

abundance: -
j_gene: TRBJ1-4
v_gene: TRBV6-1
d_gene: TRBD1
CDR3aa: CASSVSTGLGEKLFF
CDR3nt: TGTGCCAGCAGTGTATCGACAGGGCTCGGGGAAAAACTGTTTTTT

abundance: -
j_gene: TRBJ2-2
v_gene: TRBV5-1
d_gene: -
CDR3aa: CASSFIQGNTGELFF
CDR3nt: TGCGCCAGCAGCTTTATCCAGGGGAACACCGGGGAGCTGTTTTTT

abundance: once
j_gene: TRBJ1-5
v_gene: TRBV28
d_gene: -
CDR3aa: CASNVVGQPQHF
CDR3nt: TGTGCCAGCAATGTCGTTGGTCAGCCCCAGCATTTT

abundance: -
j_gene: TRBJ2-2
v_gene: TRBV6-1
d_gene: -
CDR3aa: CATHGATNTGELFF
CDR3nt: TGTGCCACCCACGGCGCCACGAACACCGGGGAGCTGTTTTTT

abundance: -
j_gene: TRBJ2-7
v_gene: TRBV11-2
d_gene: TRBD1
CDR3aa: CASSLEVTGGSRPYEQYF
CDR3nt: TGTGCCAGCAGCTTAGAAGTGACAGGGGGTTCGAGGCCCTACGAGCAGTACTTC

abundance: -
j_gene: TRBJ2-2
v_gene: TRBV11-3
d_gene: TRBD1
CDR3aa: CASSDRAGDTGELFF
CDR3nt: TGTGCCAGCAGCGACAGGGCGGGTGACACCGGGGAGCTGTTTTTT

abundance: -
j_gene: TRBJ2-7
v_gene: TRBV10-3
d_gene: TRBD1
CDR3aa: CAISGDRASYEQYF
CDR3nt: TGTGCCATCAGTGGGGACAGGGCCTCCTACGAGCAGTACTTC

abundance: -
j_gene: TRBJ1-2
v_gene: TRBV4-1
d_gene: -
CDR3aa: CASSKQETNYGYTF
CDR3nt: TGCGCCAGCAGCAAACAGGAAACTAACTATGGCTACACCTTC

abundance: few
j_gene: TRBJ2-7
v_gene: TRBV6-1
d_gene: -
CDR3aa: CASSGGVGSLYEQYF
CDR3nt: TGTGCCAGCAGCGGAGGGGTCGGGAGCCTCTACGAGCAGTACTTC

abundance: -
j_gene: TRBJ2-1
v_gene: TRBV12-5
d_gene: -
CDR3aa: CASGLASVGGYEQFF
CDR3nt: TGTGCTAGTGGTTTGGCTAGCGTGGGGGGATATGAGCAGTTCTTC

abundance: -
j_gene: TRBJ2-2
v_gene: TRBV10-3
d_gene: TRBD2
CDR3aa: CASRAPSGGETGELFF
CDR3nt: TGTGCCTCCCGGGCGCCTAGCGGGGGCGAAACCGGGGAGCTGTTTTTT

abundance: -
j_gene: TRBJ2-1
v_gene: TRBV27
d_gene: -
CDR3aa: CASSLRGFAYNEQFF
CDR3nt: TGTGCCAGCAGTTTGCGAGGGTTTGCTTACAATGAGCAGTTCTTC

abundance: -
j_gene: TRBJ1-4
v_gene: TRBV7-9
d_gene: TRBD1
CDR3aa: CASSPGQGEKLFF
CDR3nt: TGTGCCAGCAGCCCGGGACAGGGTGAAAAACTGTTTTTT

abundance: once
j_gene: TRBJ2-1
v_gene: TRBV6-4
d_gene: -
CDR3aa: CASSLTGGGMDEQFF
CDR3nt: TGTGCCAGCAGTCTCACAGGGGGGGGTATGGATGAGCAGTTCTTC

abundance: -
j_gene: TRBJ2-3
v_gene: TRBV18
d_gene: -
CDR3aa: CASSPMGASTDTQYF
CDR3nt: TGTGCCAGCTCACCAATGGGGGCTAGCACAGATACGCAGTATTTT

abundance: once
j_gene: TRBJ2-3
v_gene: TRBV19
d_gene: TRBD1
CDR3aa: CASSIGTGIADTQYF
CDR3nt: TGTGCCAGTAGTATAGGGACAGGGATAGCAGATACGCAGTATTTT

abundance: -
j_gene: TRBJ1-2
v_gene: TRBV5-6
d_gene: TRBD1
CDR3aa: CASSPVGTDNYGYTF
CDR3nt: TGTGCCAGCAGCCCTGTCGGGACAGACAACTATGGCTACACCTTC